This T cell receptor beta chain was obtained from a study of quantifying T cell responses using KT2 cells. Study background: TCR alpha and beta constant-region primers primed reverse transcription of RNA.

This CDR3 comprises 15 residues. Trimming removed 5 bases from V and 7 bases from J, with 20 bases in between. Germline V gene lookup returns CDR1 SGHAT and CDR2 FQDESV (reference sequence). Each cDNA got a UMI-containing oligo ligated at its 3' end. An equimolar mix of RC1.1 and RC1.2 primed the beta chain across TRBC1 and TRBC2. Separate processing of TCR alpha and beta chains began at the second PCR. TCRdb reprocessed the UMI-ligation and nested PCR reads with MiXCR, giving one entry per CDR3 protein. The sample lists some 43,000 distinct CDR3 sequences; about 17% were seen once. This clonotype has more than one count but fewer than ten.

The sequenced sample was PBMCs spiked with cells of the T cell clone KT2. This sequence joins TRBV11-1 and TRBJ1-1, with a tentative D call TRBD1 (5 bases). This receptor was identified in a human donor. The CDR3 region is CASSAEVHRQNEAFF. CDR3 DNA: TGTGCCAGCAGCGCCGAAGTCCACAGGCAGAATGAAGCTTTCTTT.